The 7 T cell receptor beta chains listed next were all sequenced from one sample in a study of blood T cell repertoires in COVID-19. The repertoire was sequenced with immunoSEQ multiplex PCR; TCRdb's copy has only in-frame clones and lacks some. The table includes some 320,000 clones, around 87% detected once. Sequencing input: PBMCs or T cells enriched from blood (not recorded which). The receptors stem from a woman aged 25 to 39 who had recovered from COVID-19.

CDR3 nucleotides: TGTGCCAGCAGTCAATCCACCACAGTGGGCACTGAAGCTTTCTTT. This gives the protein CASSQSTTVGTEAFF. The V call is TRBV13, the J call TRBJ1-1; no reliable D call. The V end lost 6 bases, the J end lost 4 bases, and 18 bases lay between the germline ends. The CDR3 runs 15 residues. The V gene's germline CDR1 is PRHDT and CDR2 FYEKMQ (reference sequence).

V is TRBV18 and J is TRBJ2-7; 9 nucleotides agree with TRBD1. Looked up from germline, CDR1 is KGHSH and CDR2 is LQKENI. This CDR3 region has 15 residues. V was clipped by 6 bases and J by 0 bases; unmatched bases: 6. CDR3 sequence reads: CASSPGTGSSYEQYF. CDR3 DNA sequence: TGTGCCAGCTCGCCCGGGACAGGGAGCTCCTACGAGCAGTACTTC.

This clone has a single count. The chain links TRBV29-1 to TRBJ2-5; 11 bases are a match to TRBD1. V was clipped by 0 bases and J by 10 bases; unmatched bases: 7. The CDR3 totals 14 residues. Germline V CDR1 and CDR2: SQVTM, ANQGSEA. The CDR3 protein is CSVEEGTGGSGQYF. In DNA, the CDR3 is TGCAGCGTTGAAGAAGGGACAGGGGGATCGGGCCAGTACTTC.

The chain employs TRBV7-8 and TRBJ1-2; D unresolved. Germline assignment: CDR1 SGHVS and CDR2 FQNEAQ. The CDR3 runs 15 residues. Trimming left V 0 bases short and J 4 bases short, with 12 bases between. The CDR3 region is CASSLASDSGYGYTF. Written as DNA, the CDR3 is TGTGCCAGCAGCTTAGCATCGGATAGCGGCTATGGCTACACCTTC.

V usage is TRBV12-3 or TRBV12-4 and J usage is TRBJ2-3; D is uncertain. V lost 3 bases and J 6 bases, leaving 10 bases between the germline ends. The CDR3 sequence is 13 residues long. CDR3 in amino acids: CASSFRSSDTQYF. The CDR3, as DNA: TGTGCCAGCAGTTTCCGGTCGTCGGATACGCAGTATTTT.

The gene calls are TRBV13 and TRBJ1-1; no clear D gene. Germline loops: CDR1 PRHDT, CDR2 FYEKMQ (reference sequence). V gave up 4 bases and J gave up 5 bases, with 20 bases separating them. The CDR3 consists of 16 residues. As DNA, the CDR3 is TGTGCCAGCAGCTCGTGGTTCGAGGGCCTGGGGACTGAAGCTTTCTTT. It encodes CASSSWFEGLGTEAFF.

The V and J genes are TRBV5-5 and TRBJ1-2; 7 bases are shared with TRBD1. CDR1 is SGHKS, CDR2 YYEKEE, per germline (reference sequence). Germline trimming cut 4 bases from V and 8 bases from J; bases unmatched to any gene: 11. The CDR3 is 14 residues long. DNA of the CDR3: TGTGCCAGCAGCGGGAAGGACAGGCTACGGGGCTACACCTTC. It encodes CASSGKDRLRGYTF.